This section outlines one TCR beta chain sequence together with its context. This sample is part of a study of blood T cell repertoires in COVID-19. Per the authors' pipeline: Amplification of reference gene primers provided the estimated nucleated cell counts. Only in-frame clones appear in the TCRdb table, and some are missing; sequencing was by immunoSEQ multiplex PCR. V, J and clone size are those of that table, while D and trimming were read from the DNA. Of about 180,000 clones listed, over 75% were seen once; the top ten hold around 6.3%. The clonotype comes from a man between 70 and 80 years old with active or convalescent COVID-19. The sample was peripheral blood.

The CDR3 DNA is TGTGCCAGCAGTGAGGGGGGGTTCGGGGAGACCCAGTACTTC. Protein product: CASSEGGFGETQYF. The chain joins TRBV25-1 to TRBJ2-5; 7 bases map to TRBD2. CDR3 length equals 14 residues. V was clipped by 3 bases and J by 5 bases; unmatched bases: 6. Germline-derived CDR1 and CDR2 are MGHDK and SYGVNS.